Shown below are 25 T cell receptor beta chains from a single sample sequenced in a study of T cell responses to AZD1222 COVID-19 vaccine. Clones were read by immunoSEQ multiplex PCR, and TCRdb kept only the in-frame ones, dropping some. Among around 200,000 clones listed, just under 95% were seen once. The sample in question was peripheral blood, obtained 28 days after the second dose of the MenACWY control vaccine. These receptors were obtained from an adult who received the MenACWY meningococcal vaccine as a control.

The V call is TRBV28, the J call TRBJ1-5; no firm D call. In germline, CDR1 is MDHEN, CDR2 SYDVKM. The ends were cut back, 5 bases at V and 7 bases at J, with 6 bases in the middle. The length of the CDR3 is 11 residues. CDR3 coding DNA: TGTGCCAGCAGTCGTTTGCAGCCCCAGCATTTT. Amino acids: CASSRLQPQHF.

This chain links TRBV5-1 with TRBJ1-3; D remains unclear. The V gene's germline CDR1 is SGHRS and CDR2 YFSETQ. This CDR3 region has 12 residues. V gave up 4 bases and J gave up 2 bases, with 4 bases separating them. This chain's CDR3 is CASSGTGNTIYF. CDR3 coding DNA: TGCGCCAGCAGCGGTACTGGAAACACCATATATTTT. The whole variable domain, filled in from reference TRBV5-1 and TRBJ1-3, reads KAGVTQTPRYLIKTRGQQVTLSCSPISGHRSVSWYQQTPGQGLQFLFEYFSETQRNKGNFPGRFSGRQFSNSRSEMNVSTLELGDSALYLCASSGTGNTIYFGEGSWLTVV.

The chain links TRBV18 to TRBJ1-6; D gene ambiguous. This CDR3 has 18 residues. V was shortened by 4 bases and J by 6 bases, with 22 bases between the two germline ends. CDR1 and CDR2 (germline): KGHSH, LQKENI. DNA of the CDR3: TGTGCCAGCTCACAATATGCGCAGACGACTCTAGGTAATTCACCCCTCCACTTT. Translating it yields CASSQYAQTTLGNSPLHF.

The chain couples TRBV15 to TRBJ1-1; possibly TRBD1 for D (5 bases). Per the germline V gene, CDR1 is LNHNV and CDR2 is YYDKDF (reference sequence). This CDR3 has 16 residues. Trimming removed 1 base at V and 1 base at J, with 13 bases between. CDR3 bases: TGTGCCACCAGCAGAGGTGGCAGGGAAGGGAACACTGAAGCTTTCTTT. Protein sequence: CATSRGGREGNTEAFF.

This chain connects TRBV7-8 to TRBJ2-1; 9 nucleotides line up with TRBD1. Germline CDR1 and CDR2: SGHVS and FQNEAQ. After removal of 7 bases from V and 7 bases from J, the junction contained 11 bases not matched to a gene. The CDR3 consists of 15 residues. The CDR3 reads CASTLRDRVYNEQFF. The CDR3 DNA follows: TGTGCCAGCACTCTACGGGACAGGGTTTATAATGAGCAGTTCTTC.

This chain connects TRBV15 to TRBJ1-6; D perhaps matches TRBD1 (5 bases). V shed 0 bases and J shed 5 bases, with 8 bases lying between them. Germline CDR1 reads LNHNV; CDR2 reads YYDKDF (reference sequence). This CDR3 spans 15 amino acids. The CDR3 sequence: CATSREGRNNSPLHF. The CDR3 nucleotides are TGTGCCACCAGCAGAGAGGGACGAAATAATTCACCCCTCCACTTT. Supplemented by reference TRBV15 and TRBJ1-6, the full variable domain reads DAMVIQNPRYQVTQFGKPVTLSCSQTLNHNVMYWYQQKSSQAPKLLFHYYDKDFNNEADTPDNFQSRRPNTSFCFLDIRSPGLGDTAMYLCATSREGRNNSPLHFGNGTRLTVT.

The chain has TRBV6-5 and TRBJ2-2; perhaps D is TRBD1 or TRBD2 (6 bases each). Deletions cut 8 bases from V and 7 bases from J, with 17 bases between. Germline CDR1 and CDR2: MNHEY and SVGAGI. This CDR3 comprises 14 residues. This chain's CDR3 is CASQTGAVGGELFF. The CDR3 region has the DNA TGTGCCAGCCAAACGGGGGCAGTTGGCGGGGAGCTGTTTTTT.

The chain is built from TRBV28 and TRBJ2-1; 7 bases line up with TRBD2. Germline V lookup: CDR1 MDHEN, CDR2 SYDVKM. The CDR3 has 15 residues. J gave up 1 base and V 5 bases, and 5 bases lay outside the gene matches. The CDR3 nucleotides read TGTGCCAGCAGTAATACGGGGGGTTCCTACAATGAGCAGTTCTTC. Its translation is CASSNTGGSYNEQFF.

DNA of the CDR3: TGTGCCAGCAGTTTAGGCGGGGGGGATCAGTACTTC. Amino acid sequence: CASSLGGGDQYF. This rearrangement joins TRBV12-3 or TRBV12-4 to TRBJ2-5, with 9 bases lining up with TRBD2. The V and J ends lost 1 base and 11 bases, in that order; junction bases with no gene match: 2. The CDR3 is made up of 12 amino acids.

This sequence joins TRBV19 and TRBJ1-5; D may be TRBD1 (6 bases). The ends were cut back, 4 bases at V and 3 bases at J, with 13 bases in the middle. Germline CDR1 and CDR2: LNHDA and SQIVND (reference sequence). This CDR3 is built from 15 residues. CDR3 sequence (DNA): TGTGCCAGTAGTACAGGGGTTGTATACAATCAGCCCCAGCATTTT. Its protein product is CASSTGVVYNQPQHF.

This clone showed up just once. This sequence joins TRBV30 and TRBJ1-5; perhaps TRBD1 as D (6 bases). Trimming left V 5 bases short and J 1 base short, with 9 bases between. This CDR3 is 13 amino acids long. Germline V CDR1 and CDR2: GTSNPN, SVGIG (reference sequence). DNA for the CDR3: TGTGCCTGGGAAGGGGGGAGCAATCAGCCCCAGCATTTT. Its protein is CAWEGGSNQPQHF.

The V and J genes are TRBV30 and TRBJ2-3; a weak D match, TRBD2 (6 bases). Germline V gene sequence: CDR1 GTSNPN, CDR2 SVGIG (reference sequence). The CDR3 has 15 residues. The ends were cut back, 5 bases at V and 1 base at J, with 16 bases in the middle. The chain's CDR3 is CAWSVGGVGTDTQYF. In DNA form, the CDR3 reads TGTGCCTGGTCCGTGGGCGGGGTGGGCACAGATACGCAGTATTTT.

This clone was observed once. The chain combines TRBV7-9 with TRBJ1-3, with D possibly TRBD1 on 6 matching bases. Trimming removed 0 bases from V and 4 bases from J, with 10 bases in between. CDR3 length: 15 amino acids. CDR1 and CDR2 from the germline V gene are SEHNR and FQNEAQ (reference sequence). As DNA, the CDR3 is TGTGCCAGCAGCTTAGCACAGGGTGCCGGAAACACCATATATTTT. It translates to CASSLAQGAGNTIYF.

The rearrangement links TRBV5-1 to TRBJ2-7; D is perhaps TRBD1 or TRBD2 (5 bases each). Germline CDR1 and CDR2: SGHRS and YFSETQ. This CDR3 is 15 amino acids long. V lost 3 bases and J lost 3, with 16 bases in between. The CDR3 DNA is TGCGCCAGCAGCTCGATGGGGACGGGACGCTACGAGCAGTACTTC. Translation gives CASSSMGTGRYEQYF. Drawing the rest from reference TRBV5-1 and TRBJ2-7, the complete variable domain is KAGVTQTPRYLIKTRGQQVTLSCSPISGHRSVSWYQQTPGQGLQFLFEYFSETQRNKGNFPGRFSGRQFSNSRSEMNVSTLELGDSALYLCASSSMGTGRYEQYFGPGTRLTVT.

V gene TRBV6-6 combines with J gene TRBJ2-1; 7 nucleotides match TRBD2. Losses at the gene ends were 3 bases for V and 5 bases for J; bases not matched to a gene: 7. The germline V gene has CDR1 MNHNY and CDR2 SVGAGI (reference sequence). CDR3 size: 15 residues. The DNA for the CDR3 is TGTGCCAGCAGTTATCTCGGGACTATTGACAATGAGCAGTTCTTC. Translating gives CASSYLGTIDNEQFF.

V and J are TRBV7-9 and TRBJ1-1; D is unclear. The CDR3 covers 13 residues. Germline-derived CDR1 and CDR2 are SEHNR and FQNEAQ (reference sequence). V was trimmed by 5 bases and J by 0 bases, leaving 7 bases between them. The CDR3 nucleotides are TGTGCCAGCAGCGAGATCATGAACACTGAAGCTTTCTTT. It encodes CASSEIMNTEAFF.

This clone was observed a single time. This chain links TRBV5-1 with TRBJ2-2; 9 bases line up with TRBD1. The CDR3 runs to 15 residues. Per germline, CDR1 SGHRS and CDR2 YFSETQ. The V gene end was trimmed by 0 bases and the J gene end by 5 bases; junction bases not matched to a gene: 2. Here the CDR3 DNA reads TGCGCCAGCAGCTTGGCCGGACAGGGGACCGGGGAGCTGTTTTTT. Protein sequence: CASSLAGQGTGELFF. The full variable domain, its missing parts supplied by reference TRBV5-1 and TRBJ2-2, is KAGVTQTPRYLIKTRGQQVTLSCSPISGHRSVSWYQQTPGQGLQFLFEYFSETQRNKGNFPGRFSGRQFSNSRSEMNVSTLELGDSALYLCASSLAGQGTGELFFGEGSRLTVL.

J is TRBJ1-6 and V is TRBV7-8; maybe TRBD1 (6 bases). CDR3 length equals 17 residues. CDR1 is SGHVS and CDR2 is FQNEAQ in the germline V gene. The V end lost 5 bases, the J end lost 0 bases, and 14 bases lay between the germline ends. Here the CDR3 reads CASSIRDRSSYNSPLHF. DNA of the CDR3: TGTGCCAGCAGCATCAGAGACAGGAGCTCCTATAATTCACCCCTCCACTTT.

The chain recombines TRBV5-1 with TRBJ2-3; 8 bases align to TRBD2. Losses at the gene ends were 2 bases for V and 4 bases for J; bases not matched to a gene: 6. The CDR3 extends over 15 amino acids. Germline-derived CDR1 and CDR2 are SGHRS and YFSETQ. CDR3 DNA: TGCGCCAGCAGCTTCGGGACTAGTTTTCCAGATACGCAGTATTTT. Its translation: CASSFGTSFPDTQYF.

The gene calls are TRBV7-2 and TRBJ2-1; TRBD2 matches at 7 bases. J lost 7 bases, V lost 0 bases, and 6 bases had no gene match. The CDR3 runs 15 residues. Per germline, CDR1 SGHTA and CDR2 FQGNSA. For the CDR3, the DNA is TGTGCCAGCAGCTTAGCGGCTAGCGGAATAAATGAGCAGTTCTTC. It specifies CASSLAASGINEQFF.

This chain joins TRBV12-3 or TRBV12-4 and TRBJ2-5, with D unclear. The CDR3 sequence is 11 residues long. Trimming took off 6 bases at V and 1 base at J, with 3 bases between the two ends. CDR3 loop: CASRTQETQYF. In nucleotides, the CDR3 is TGTGCCAGCAGGACCCAAGAGACCCAGTACTTC.

The chain employs TRBV27 and TRBJ1-4, with a weak D call TRBD1 (5 bases). V was shortened by 6 bases and J by 7 bases, with 15 bases between the two germline ends. Germline lookup yields CDR1 MNHEY and CDR2 SMNVEV (reference sequence). CDR3 length: 14 amino acids. CDR3 amino acids: CASRPGGRVEKLFF. As DNA, the CDR3 is TGTGCCAGCAGACCCGGGGGGAGGGTTGAAAAACTGTTTTTT.

The chain joins TRBV20-1 to TRBJ1-5; weak D call: TRBD1 (6 bases). Germline V gene sequence: CDR1 DFQATT, CDR2 SNEGSKA (reference sequence). This CDR3 contains 16 residues. The V end lost 3 bases, the J end lost 1 base, and 16 bases lay between the germline ends. In DNA form, the CDR3 reads TGCAGTGCTAGTCCCTTGGAGGGGGGGAGCAATCAGCCCCAGCATTTT. The encoded protein is CSASPLEGGSNQPQHF.

The rearrangement joins TRBV20-1 to TRBJ1-2; no clear D. V lost 0 bases, J lost 9 bases, and 8 bases lay in between. The CDR3 sequence is 11 residues long. CDR1 is DFQATT, CDR2 SNEGSKA, per germline (reference sequence). This chain's CDR3 is CSARDGLSYTF. CDR3 coding DNA: TGCAGTGCTAGAGACGGGTTGAGCTACACCTTC.

This sequence joins TRBV7-2 and TRBJ1-6; D gene unclear. Germline values: CDR1 SGHTA, CDR2 FQGNSA. The CDR3 contains 15 residues. V lost 5 bases to trimming and J lost 6 bases, with 14 bases between them. The CDR3 is CASSTQHQLNSPLHF. CDR3 sequence (DNA): TGTGCCAGCAGCACCCAACACCAACTTAATTCACCCCTCCACTTT.